Listed below are T cell receptor beta chains from one sample, sequenced in a study of early T cells in non-severe SARS-CoV-2 infection. TCRdb redid the calling of the 5' RACE reads with MiXCR, one entry per CDR3 protein. The repertoire has about 82,000 distinct CDR3 sequences, approximately 13% of them found once; the top ten carry around 6%. The sequencing input was whole blood. These receptors all come from an adult who was a healthcare worker with PCR-confirmed SARS-CoV-2 infection or an uninfected control (not recorded which). The CDR3 runs from the conserved cysteine through the conserved F or W. A D gene is named only where the DNA matches it firmly. The size of a clone is reported for some rows only, either as once, few or many, or as a class for expanded clones.

cdr3_nt,cdr3_aa,d_call,j_call,clone_size,v_call
TGCAGCGTTGAGAGGGCCGGCCAGGCGGTAGATACGCAGTATTTT,CSVERAGQAVDTQYF,-,TRBJ2-3,-,TRBV29-1
TGTGCCAGCAGTGATAAGCACAGAATATCCTACAATGAGCAGTTCTTC,CASSDKHRISYNEQFF,-,TRBJ2-1,few,TRBV25-1
TGTGCCAGCAGCTTTTATGGAAGGGAGCAGAATTACAATGAGCAGTTCTTC,CASSFYGREQNYNEQFF,-,TRBJ2-1,-,TRBV5-6
TGTGCCAGCAGCTCTCAAAGTGACTACGAGCAGTACTTC,CASSSQSDYEQYF,-,TRBJ2-7,-,TRBV7-2
TGCAGTGCTAGAGCTTCACAGGGAGGGAACACTGAAGCTTTCTTT,CSARASQGGNTEAFF,-,TRBJ1-1,few,TRBV20-1
TGTGCCACCTCGACTGGGACAGGGAACACCGGGGAGCTGTTTTTT,CATSTGTGNTGELFF,TRBD1,TRBJ2-2,few,TRBV7-3
TGTGCCAGCAGTGTCAAGGGGCCCCAGGAAGCTTTCTTT,CASSVKGPQEAFF,-,TRBJ1-1,few,TRBV6-1
TGTGCCAGCAGACTAGGGGGTAATGGCTACACCTTC,CASRLGGNGYTF,-,TRBJ1-2,few,TRBV3-1
TGTGCCAGCAGTGGGGGGATTGGGGATGAGCAGTTCTTC,CASSGGIGDEQFF,-,TRBJ2-1,many,TRBV2
TGTGCCATCAGTGAGCTGCGGGACAGGGGCCATGGCTACACCTTC,CAISELRDRGHGYTF,TRBD1,TRBJ1-2,-,TRBV10-3
TGTGCCAGCAGCGACCGAGCGACTAGCGTGGATGAGCAGTTCTTC,CASSDRATSVDEQFF,-,TRBJ2-1,-,TRBV21-1
TGTGCCAGCAGCTCGACGACCACAGGGAGGGCCTACGAGCAGTACTTC,CASSSTTTGRAYEQYF,-,TRBJ2-7,-,TRBV7-6